This T cell receptor beta chain is drawn from a study of T cell responses to AZD1222 COVID-19 vaccine. J lost 7 bases, V lost 1 base, and 3 bases had no gene match. CDR3 length equals 15 residues. The V gene's germline CDR1 is SGHTA and CDR2 FQGNSA. Study results and caveats: The donors showed a predominance of white British ancestry and of females, with possible underestimation of clonal diversity. Targets within unmutated variant regions were reportedly found for nearly half of spike-specific TCRs. Two doses of AZD1222 preceded a rise in Spike-specific TCR breadth and depth.

This clone was detected a few times. What it binds is unknown. Generated by immunoSEQ multiplex PCR, the TCRdb table keeps only in-frame clones and is missing some. The table lists 120,000 or so clones, 88% of them singletons, with around 5% in the top ten. The chain joins TRBV7-2 to TRBJ1-6; 8 nucleotides agree with TRBD1. The receptor was isolated from an adult in good health. Sequences were derived from peripheral blood, sampled on day 0 of AZD1222 vaccination. The CDR3 DNA is TGTGCCAGCAGCTTAGGGACAGGGCTGAATTCACCCCTCCACTTT. It encodes CASSLGTGLNSPLHF.